This T cell receptor (beta chain) was retrieved from a study of shared clonotypes between healthy human individuals. On the study more broadly: Ranging from 18 to 49 in age, donors were a couple of women and a few men. Study-wide points: Clonotypes shared by all four sorted-subset donors had higher generation probabilities than non-shared clonotypes. Between a few donors, naive CD4 clonotypes were shared at a level of approximately 5%.

Sequenced by immunoSEQ multiplex PCR; TCRdb stores in-frame clones only, minus some. Here the sample spans hundreds of thousands of clones, less than 85% being singletons. The V gene's germline CDR1 is SGHVS and CDR2 FQNEAQ. The CDR3 is 17 residues long. Unmatched junction bases numbered 10, after V lost 5 bases and J lost 7 bases. A note on this clone: Antigen unknown.

The sample was memory CD4+ T cells sorted from blood. Subset specified: CD45RA-negative fraction. V gene TRBV7-8 combines with J gene TRBJ2-1; the match to TRBD2 covers 14 bases. The sequence was collected from a woman in her thirties in good health. DNA for the CDR3: TGTGCCAGCAGCACCTTGACTAGCGGGAGGGTTAAGAATGAGCAGTTCTTC. Its protein product is CASSTLTSGRVKNEQFF.